The rows below give T cell receptor beta chains drawn from one sample of a study of shared clonotypes between healthy human individuals. Method: immunoSEQ multiplex PCR; TCRdb's copy keeps in-frame clones and lacks some. The sample includes approximately 480,000 clones, nearly 80% of them seen just once. Source material: PBMCs. All receptors derive from a middle-aged woman in good health. Some clones in this sample may be carry-over from other donors' samples. The conserved cysteine and the conserved F or W are not part of the CDR3 here.

j_call,v_call,cdr3_aa
TRBJ1-2,TRBV5-1,ASSLAQTGPDGYT
TRBJ2-3,TRBV11-2,ASSLFWGTGTDTQY
TRBJ2-7,TRBV27,ASSPRLAAPYEQY
TRBJ1-6,TRBV30,ARQTASWDSPLH
TRBJ2-1,TRBV19,ASSSWQGNEQF
TRBJ2-2,TRBV28,ASSLSGLAGTGELF
TRBJ1-4,TRBV4-1,ASSQAGSGEKLF
TRBJ2-5,TRBV7-3,ASSLAGAAGETQY
TRBJ1-2,TRBV18,ASSASDPYGYT
TRBJ2-1,TRBV6-5,ASSSSDGARRF
TRBJ1-2,TRBV6-6,ASSYTPGSSNYGYT
TRBJ2-7,TRBV6-6,ASSTGQGAHEQY
TRBJ2-3,TRBV6-4,ASSEDSERDTQY
TRBJ1-1,TRBV28,ASSSGRAGGTEAF
TRBJ1-5,TRBV2,ASRANRNSNQPQH
TRBJ2-2,TRBV9,ASSVGGTSGRENTGELF
TRBJ2-1,TRBV18,ASSPRTGRDYNEQF
TRBJ2-5,TRBV6-5,ASSKGADSGSFQY
TRBJ2-2,TRBV7-3,ASSLGGNTGELF
TRBJ1-5,TRBV19,ASSDRPKSGQPQH
TRBJ2-2,TRBV27,ASSYRLAGVTGELF
TRBJ2-7,TRBV18,ASSQGPTYEQY
TRBJ2-1,TRBV27,ASRRTRWVHEQF
TRBJ2-1,TRBV10-1,ASSRSSGYNEQF
TRBJ1-1,TRBV6-5,ASRDRGRTEAF
TRBJ2-1,TRBV11-2,ASSLDSQGSNEQF
TRBJ1-1,TRBV18,ASSPRGEGTEAF
TRBJ2-3,TRBV5-4,ASSLASTDTQY
TRBJ1-1,TRBV18,ASSPPTVDTEAF
.,TRBV7-8,ASSSRDGTYEQY
TRBJ1-2,TRBV5-5,ASSYLMEGYGYT
TRBJ2-1,TRBV4-3,ASSQQAGGLGSYNEQF
TRBJ1-6,TRBV5-1,ASSLGDSYNSPLH
TRBJ2-5,TRBV11-2,ASSFRGVVETQY
TRBJ1-1,TRBV14,ASSQRASAREAF
TRBJ2-7,TRBV28,ASSLSRDPIFYEQY
TRBJ2-7,TRBV27,ASSLNREGYEQY
TRBJ2-2,TRBV5-1,ASSLGTSGSYTGELF
TRBJ1-2,TRBV29-1,SVFTGGGPGRGYT
TRBJ2-1,TRBV7-9,ASSSLAGPYNEQF
TRBJ2-1,TRBV5-1,ASSLAASGSISNEQF
TRBJ1-1,TRBV18,ASSTGDTEAF
TRBJ1-4,TRBV7-9,ASSADRGTNEKLF
TRBJ2-7,TRBV28,ASNPPGLAGYEQY
TRBJ2-5,TRBV5-1,ASSFDSSGQETQY
TRBJ2-7,TRBV4-2,ASSQEGSSGRARLVYEQY
TRBJ2-7,TRBV25-1,ASSERSQGGFREQY
TRBJ2-7,TRBV7-3,ASSFRTSHSGQY
TRBJ1-2,TRBV28,ASSFEGHYGYT
TRBJ2-2,TRBV13,ASSLESNTGELF